These 19 T cell receptor beta chains were sequenced from one sample in a study of graft-versus-host responses after intestinal transplantation. Tissue processing of the graft released intraepithelial and lamina propria lymphocytes from it. Clones were sequenced by immunoSEQ multiplex PCR, and TCRdb holds only the in-frame ones, with some missing. The data show roughly 1,900 clones, roughly nine tenths seen once. The starting material was ileum tissue, obtained approximately 10 weeks after transplant. The origin of the receptors is a human patient who received an intestinal transplant, so some T cells may come from the graft donor.

The table lists this clone with a few counts. The chain joins TRBV6-9 to TRBJ1-5; D remains unclear. Trimming removed 5 bases from V and 6 bases from J, with 11 bases in between. The V gene's germline CDR1 is MNHGY and CDR2 SVAAGI. The CDR3 totals 13 residues. The DNA of the CDR3 is TGTGCCAGCAGTGAATATGCATCTCAGCCCCAGCATTTT. It translates to CASSEYASQPQHF.

The sample holds a few counts of this clone. The rearrangement uses TRBV19 and TRBJ1-3; D uncertain. With 4 bases removed from V and 4 bases from J, the gap between germline ends came to 17 bases. This CDR3 spans 16 amino acids. Germline lookup yields CDR1 LNHDA and CDR2 SQIVND (reference sequence). The CDR3 DNA reads as TGTGCCAGTAGTACCCTGGACTTTGCGGGGGGAAACACCATATATTTT. This encodes CASSTLDFAGGNTIYF.

The chain is built from TRBV6-1 and TRBJ2-4; TRBD1 or TRBD2 may be the D gene (7 bases each). CDR3 length: 14 amino acids. Germline V gene lookup returns CDR1 MNHNS and CDR2 SASEGT. V lost 3 bases and J lost 7, with 13 bases in between. CDR3 amino acids: CASSDRQGGNIQYF. In nucleotides, the CDR3 is TGTGCCAGCAGTGATAGGCAGGGGGGGAACATTCAGTACTTC.

This clone was found once. The gene calls are TRBV11-3 and TRBJ2-7; 8 nucleotides match TRBD1. CDR1 and CDR2 (germline): SGHNT, YENEEA. This CDR3 has 16 residues. V trimming: 6 bases; J trimming: 5 bases; junction bases outside the gene matches: 15. The CDR3 protein is CASSRRQGSSSNEQYF. The CDR3 DNA is TGTGCCAGCAGTCGTCGACAGGGGAGCAGTTCGAACGAGCAGTACTTC.

This chain connects TRBV7-8 to TRBJ2-2; 7 positions match TRBD2. The CDR3 spans 17 residues. Germline CDR1 and CDR2: SGHVS and FQNEAQ. Trimming removed 8 bases from V and 3 bases from J; junction bases left unmatched: 15. The DNA for the CDR3 is TGTGCCAGCGGGATTACCGGGACTATCACTTACACCGGGGAGCTGTTTTTT. It is translated as CASGITGTITYTGELFF.

The rearrangement joins TRBV30 to TRBJ2-5; no clear D. With 2 bases removed from V and 5 bases from J, the gap between germline ends came to 12 bases. This CDR3 region has 13 residues. Germline values: CDR1 GTSNPN, CDR2 SVGIG (reference sequence). The DNA of the CDR3 is TGTGCCTGGAGTATCGGGCGAGGTGAGACCCAGTACTTC. Protein: CAWSIGRGETQYF.

This clone was detected only once. V gene TRBV28 combines with J gene TRBJ1-6; D unclear. The CDR3 covers 15 residues. V lost 2 bases and J lost 3, with 8 bases in between. Per the germline V gene, CDR1 is MDHEN and CDR2 is SYDVKM. Written as DNA, the CDR3 is TGTGCCAGCAGTTTAATGCCCAACTATAATTCACCCCTCCACTTT. It codes for CASSLMPNYNSPLHF.

The rearrangement links TRBV2 to TRBJ1-5; 11 nucleotides agree with TRBD1. CDR3 length: 15 residues. Germline V gene sequence: CDR1 SNHLY, CDR2 FYNNEI. V dropped 5 bases and J dropped 2; count of bases not matched to a gene: 2. CDR3 region: CASSWTGGRNQPQHF. Written as DNA, the CDR3 is TGTGCCAGCAGTTGGACAGGGGGCCGCAATCAGCCCCAGCATTTT.

The chain employs TRBV7-4 and TRBJ1-1; 11 bases match TRBD1. J gave up 0 bases and V 3 bases, and 3 bases lay outside the gene matches. Germline V gene sequence: CDR1 SGHVT, CDR2 SQSDAQ. There are 16 residues in the CDR3. In nucleotides, the CDR3 is TGTGCCAGCAGCTTCAGGGACAGGGGGATGAACACTGAAGCTTTCTTT. This sequence encodes CASSFRDRGMNTEAFF.

V gene TRBV7-4 combines with J gene TRBJ1-2, with D possibly being TRBD1 (5 bases). V lost 3 bases and J lost 2, with 13 bases in between. Germline V gene lookup returns CDR1 SGHVT and CDR2 SQSDAQ. There are 15 residues in the CDR3. The CDR3 is CASSFGQGINYGYTF. The CDR3 coding sequence is TGTGCCAGCAGCTTTGGTCAGGGAATAAACTATGGCTACACCTTC.

The chain recombines TRBV28 with TRBJ2-5; 9 positions agree with TRBD2. V lost 4 bases to trimming and J lost 4 bases; unmatched junction nucleotides: 10. The germline V gene has CDR1 MDHEN and CDR2 SYDVKM. The CDR3 has 16 amino acids. The CDR3 region is CASSYHAREGPETQYF. CDR3 coding DNA: TGTGCCAGCAGTTACCATGCGCGGGAGGGCCCAGAGACCCAGTACTTC.

This chain uses TRBV18 with TRBJ2-7; D might be TRBD1 or TRBD2, each matching 6 bases. The CDR3 totals 15 residues. V was clipped by 3 bases and J by 6 bases, with 18 bases between them. CDR1 KGHSH and CDR2 LQKENI come from the germline V gene. The CDR3 here is CASSPYLRGLREQYF. CDR3 nucleotides: TGTGCCAGCTCACCGTACCTCAGGGGACTGCGCGAGCAGTACTTC.

This rearrangement joins TRBV7-7 to TRBJ2-2; D is perhaps TRBD1 (6 bases). The CDR3 contains 14 residues. Trimming pared 5 bases from V and 2 bases from J, leaving 9 bases between. Germline CDR1 and CDR2: SSHAT and FNYEAQ (reference sequence). CDR3 coding DNA: TGTGCCAGCAGCCACAGGGTTAACACCGGGGAGCTGTTTTTT. This encodes CASSHRVNTGELFF.

This clone was picked up a small number of times. V is TRBV7-2 and J is TRBJ2-5, with TRBD2 as a possible D gene (5 bases). V was trimmed by 2 bases and J by 7 bases, leaving 8 bases between them. CDR1 and CDR2 (germline): SGHTA, FQGNSA. This CDR3 has 12 residues. The CDR3 DNA reads as TGTGCCAGCAGCTTATCTCGGGGGACCCAGTACTTC. It is translated as CASSLSRGTQYF.

The J gene is TRBJ2-5, the V gene TRBV9; 11 nucleotides match TRBD2. CDR1 SGDLS and CDR2 YYNGEE come from the germline V gene. This CDR3 is 17 amino acids long. The V gene end was trimmed by 3 bases and the J gene end by 5 bases; junction bases not matched to a gene: 12. CDR3: CASSAALAGGPWETQYF. DNA of the CDR3: TGTGCCAGCAGCGCCGCTTTAGCGGGAGGGCCGTGGGAGACCCAGTACTTC.

This clone was seen just once. V usage is TRBV7-6 and J usage is TRBJ2-2, with TRBD1 as a possible D gene (6 bases). This CDR3 is built from 14 residues. Germline assignment: CDR1 SGHVS and CDR2 FNYEAQ. Trimming removed 5 bases from V and 7 bases from J, with 14 bases in between. The CDR3 here is CASSLEAGDGELFF. DNA of the CDR3: TGTGCCAGCAGCCTAGAGGCAGGGGACGGGGAGCTGTTTTTT.

This rearrangement joins TRBV27 to TRBJ2-1; no clear D. This CDR3 is 16 amino acids long. Germline V CDR1 and CDR2: MNHEY, SMNVEV (reference sequence). The V gene lost 1 base and the J gene lost 0 bases, with 10 bases spanning the gap. CDR3 protein: CASSLLAIRSYNEQFF. The CDR3 bases are TGTGCCAGCAGTTTATTAGCTATCCGCTCCTACAATGAGCAGTTCTTC.

V gene TRBV4-3 combines with J gene TRBJ2-5; D is possibly TRBD1 (6 bases). CDR1 and CDR2 (germline): LGHNA, YSLEER. V dropped 2 bases and J dropped 4 bases, with 11 bases sitting between them. The length of the CDR3 is 14 residues. DNA of the CDR3: TGCGCCAGCAGCCAAAGCAGGGGTCCAGAGACCCAGTACTTC. Its protein product is CASSQSRGPETQYF.

This clone was detected only a few times. The chain couples TRBV6-5 to TRBJ2-7, with 7 bases identical to TRBD1. Germline assignment: CDR1 MNHEY and CDR2 SVGAGI. The CDR3 is 14 amino acids. V shed 6 bases and J 7 bases; nucleotides not matched to a gene: 12. The CDR3 sequence: CASSPRQGLGEQYF. The DNA for the CDR3 is TGTGCCAGCAGCCCACGACAGGGTTTAGGGGAGCAGTACTTC.